These T cell receptor beta chains were read from a single sample in a study of cytomegalovirus exposure and HLA in healthy donors. Profiled with immunoSEQ multiplex PCR; TCRdb holds only in-frame clones, not every one. Of 150,000 or so clones in the sample, roughly 85% were seen once. The material sequenced was PBMCs. All receptors derive from a male donor in good health and CMV-seronegative. The CDR3 runs from the conserved cysteine through the conserved F or W. The order of the fields is D gene, V gene, clone size, J gene, CDR3 protein, CDR3 DNA. D genes are given only for firm matches. The listing skips clone size in some rows; elsewhere it reads once, few, many or a size class.

D gene: NA; V gene: TRBV19; clone size: NA; J gene: TRBJ2-3; CDR3 protein: CASSDTPTDTQYF; CDR3 DNA: TGTGCCAGTAGTGACACTCCCACAGATACGCAGTATTTT
D gene: NA; V gene: TRBV7-2; clone size: few; J gene: TRBJ2-3; CDR3 protein: CASSQSTDTQYF; CDR3 DNA: TGTGCCAGCAGCCAGTCCACAGATACGCAGTATTTT
D gene: NA; V gene: TRBV9; clone size: once; J gene: TRBJ1-1; CDR3 protein: CASSLGLMNTEAFF; CDR3 DNA: TGTGCCAGCAGCCTTGGTCTAATGAACACTGAAGCTTTCTTT
D gene: TRBD1; V gene: TRBV2; clone size: NA; J gene: TRBJ1-3; CDR3 protein: CASSLQGAEGNTIYF; CDR3 DNA: TGTGCCAGCAGTCTACAGGGGGCAGAAGGAAACACCATATATTTT
D gene: NA; V gene: TRBV5-4; clone size: few; J gene: TRBJ2-7; CDR3 protein: CASSRDGSGEQYF; CDR3 DNA: TGTGCCAGCAGTAGGGACGGGAGCGGCGAGCAGTACTTC
D gene: TRBD2; V gene: TRBV7-2; clone size: NA; J gene: TRBJ2-3; CDR3 protein: CASSLGTSGRADTQYF; CDR3 DNA: TGTGCCAGCAGCTTAGGGACTAGCGGGAGAGCAGATACGCAGTATTTT
D gene: NA; V gene: TRBV29-1; clone size: NA; J gene: TRBJ1-4; CDR3 protein: CSVEDRGGVEKLFF; CDR3 DNA: TGCAGCGTTGAAGATCGGGGGGGGGTCGAAAAACTGTTTTTT
D gene: TRBD1; V gene: TRBV10-2; clone size: NA; J gene: TRBJ2-3; CDR3 protein: CASSRSTGISDTQYF; CDR3 DNA: TGCGCCAGCAGTCGATCGACAGGGATTTCAGATACGCAGTATTTT
D gene: NA; V gene: TRBV21-1; clone size: NA; J gene: TRBJ2-5; CDR3 protein: CASSKVDRGETQYF; CDR3 DNA: TGTGCCAGCAGCAAAGTTGACAGGGGAGAGACCCAGTACTTC
D gene: TRBD1; V gene: TRBV28; clone size: NA; J gene: TRBJ2-7; CDR3 protein: CASGTGGNEQYF; CDR3 DNA: TGTGCCAGCGGGACAGGGGGTAACGAGCAGTACTTC
D gene: TRBD2; V gene: TRBV9; clone size: NA; J gene: TRBJ2-1; CDR3 protein: CASSGGTSGRVPNEQFF; CDR3 DNA: TGTGCCAGCAGCGGAGGGACTAGCGGGAGGGTACCCAATGAGCAGTTCTTC
D gene: NA; V gene: TRBV18; clone size: NA; J gene: TRBJ1-2; CDR3 protein: CASSGAYGYTF; CDR3 DNA: TGTGCCAGCTCCGGAGCATATGGCTACACCTTC
D gene: NA; V gene: TRBV6-1; clone size: once; J gene: TRBJ1-6; CDR3 protein: CASNTGSYNSPLHF; CDR3 DNA: TGTGCCAGCAATACAGGGTCCTATAATTCACCCCTCCACTTT
D gene: NA; V gene: TRBV6-5; clone size: NA; J gene: TRBJ2-3; CDR3 protein: CASGVMADAQYF; CDR3 DNA: TGTGCCAGCGGTGTGATGGCAGATGCGCAGTATTTT
D gene: TRBD1; V gene: TRBV5-6; clone size: few; J gene: TRBJ2-1; CDR3 protein: CASSLGETGGEQFF; CDR3 DNA: TGTGCCAGCAGCTTGGGGGAGACAGGGGGTGAGCAGTTCTTC
D gene: NA; V gene: TRBV4-3; clone size: NA; J gene: TRBJ2-5; CDR3 protein: CASSQGPAGPQETQYF; CDR3 DNA: TGCGCCAGCAGCCAAGGGCCGGCGGGCCCCCAAGAGACCCAGTACTTC
D gene: TRBD1; V gene: TRBV5-6; clone size: once; J gene: TRBJ1-5; CDR3 protein: CASSTGTGDSNQPQHF; CDR3 DNA: TGTGCCAGCAGCACCGGGACAGGGGATAGCAATCAGCCCCAGCATTTT
D gene: NA; V gene: TRBV6-6; clone size: few; J gene: TRBJ1-3; CDR3 protein: CASSDRVPSGNTIYF; CDR3 DNA: TGTGCCAGCAGTGACAGAGTGCCCTCTGGAAACACCATATATTTT
D gene: TRBD1; V gene: TRBV19; clone size: NA; J gene: TRBJ1-2; CDR3 protein: CASKRTGSNYGYTF; CDR3 DNA: TGTGCCAGTAAGAGGACAGGTTCTAACTATGGCTACACCTTC
D gene: TRBD1; V gene: TRBV27; clone size: once; J gene: TRBJ1-2; CDR3 protein: CASSEGQLYGYTF; CDR3 DNA: TGTGCCAGCAGTGAGGGACAGCTCTATGGCTACACCTTC
D gene: NA; V gene: TRBV29-1; clone size: NA; J gene: TRBJ1-1; CDR3 protein: CSVEDHAGNTEAFF; CDR3 DNA: TGCAGCGTTGAAGATCACGCCGGGAACACTGAAGCTTTCTTT
D gene: NA; V gene: TRBV5-8; clone size: NA; J gene: TRBJ1-1; CDR3 protein: CASSWGGSGTEAFF; CDR3 DNA: TGTGCCAGCAGCTGGGGGGGTTCGGGTACTGAAGCTTTCTTT
D gene: NA; V gene: TRBV5-8; clone size: NA; J gene: TRBJ1-2; CDR3 protein: CASSPRDANYGYTF; CDR3 DNA: TGTGCCAGCAGCCCTCGGGATGCTAACTATGGCTACACCTTC
D gene: TRBD1; V gene: TRBV5-1; clone size: NA; J gene: TRBJ1-1; CDR3 protein: CASSPTGAGTEAFF; CDR3 DNA: TGCGCCAGCAGCCCTACAGGGGCGGGTACTGAAGCTTTCTTT
D gene: NA; V gene: TRBV11-1; clone size: NA; J gene: TRBJ2-1; CDR3 protein: CASSHREPEQFF; CDR3 DNA: TGTGCCAGCAGCCACAGGGAGCCTGAGCAGTTCTTC
D gene: NA; V gene: TRBV6-5; clone size: NA; J gene: TRBJ1-5; CDR3 protein: CASSYGGDGYQPQHF; CDR3 DNA: TGTGCCAGCAGTTACGGAGGGGACGGCTATCAGCCCCAGCATTTT
D gene: TRBD1; V gene: TRBV18; clone size: NA; J gene: TRBJ1-6; CDR3 protein: CASSPFGTVGDSPLHF; CDR3 DNA: TGTGCCAGCTCCCCTTTCGGGACAGTAGGGGATTCACCCCTCCACTTT
D gene: NA; V gene: TRBV4-3; clone size: NA; J gene: TRBJ2-1; CDR3 protein: CASSQEGARNEQFF; CDR3 DNA: TGCGCCAGCAGCCAAGAGGGGGCGAGGAATGAGCAGTTCTTC
D gene: TRBD2; V gene: TRBV27; clone size: NA; J gene: TRBJ2-1; CDR3 protein: CASSSLGWRREAIYEQFF; CDR3 DNA: TGTGCCAGCAGTTCCTTGGGGTGGAGGCGGGAGGCGATCTATGAGCAGTTCTTC
D gene: NA; V gene: TRBV7-9; clone size: NA; J gene: TRBJ1-2; CDR3 protein: CASSPGAGEYGYTF; CDR3 DNA: TGTGCCAGCAGCCCCGGGGCAGGGGAGTATGGCTACACCTTC
D gene: NA; V gene: TRBV7-8; clone size: NA; J gene: TRBJ2-2; CDR3 protein: CASSWTGWLSANTGELFF; CDR3 DNA: TGTGCCAGCAGCTGGACGGGATGGTTGTCCGCGAACACCGGGGAGCTGTTTTTT
D gene: NA; V gene: TRBV25-1; clone size: NA; J gene: TRBJ1-2; CDR3 protein: CASSDPRRGLTDGYTF; CDR3 DNA: TGTGCCAGCAGTGACCCGAGGAGGGGATTGACAGATGGCTACACCTTC
D gene: NA; V gene: TRBV21-1; clone size: NA; J gene: TRBJ2-3; CDR3 protein: CASSKVGGRARTDTQYF; CDR3 DNA: TGTGCCAGCAGCAAAGTCGGCGGGAGGGCCCGGACAGATACGCAGTATTTT
D gene: NA; V gene: TRBV30; clone size: NA; J gene: TRBJ1-4; CDR3 protein: CAWRKRGIMLEKLFF; CDR3 DNA: TGTGCCTGGAGAAAGAGAGGGATCATGCTAGAAAAACTGTTTTTT
D gene: TRBD1; V gene: TRBV9; clone size: NA; J gene: TRBJ2-3; CDR3 protein: CASSDSRGTTDTQYF; CDR3 DNA: TGTGCCAGCAGCGATAGCAGGGGGACCACAGATACGCAGTATTTT
D gene: NA; V gene: TRBV6-5; clone size: NA; J gene: TRBJ2-7; CDR3 protein: CASSYSTRAHEQYF; CDR3 DNA: TGTGCCAGCAGTTACTCGACCAGGGCCCACGAGCAGTACTTC
D gene: TRBD1; V gene: TRBV2; clone size: NA; J gene: TRBJ1-6; CDR3 protein: CASRGQSNSPLHF; CDR3 DNA: TGTGCCAGCAGGGGACAGTCTAATTCACCCCTCCACTTT
D gene: NA; V gene: TRBV27; clone size: NA; J gene: TRBJ2-5; CDR3 protein: CASSFSGKETQYF; CDR3 DNA: TGTGCCAGCAGTTTTTCCGGGAAAGAGACCCAGTACTTC
D gene: NA; V gene: TRBV5-1; clone size: NA; J gene: TRBJ2-3; CDR3 protein: CASSLVQGNTDTQYF; CDR3 DNA: TGCGCCAGCAGCTTGGTGCAGGGCAACACAGATACGCAGTATTTT
D gene: TRBD1; V gene: TRBV6-6; clone size: NA; J gene: TRBJ1-2; CDR3 protein: CASSYSGTGGLYGYTF; CDR3 DNA: TGTGCCAGCAGTTACTCCGGGACAGGGGGACTCTATGGCTACACCTTC
D gene: NA; V gene: TRBV27; clone size: NA; J gene: TRBJ1-5; CDR3 protein: CASSLGRVGNQPQHF; CDR3 DNA: TGTGCCAGCAGTTTAGGCAGGGTAGGCAATCAGCCCCAGCATTTT
D gene: TRBD1; V gene: TRBV7-3; clone size: NA; J gene: TRBJ1-1; CDR3 protein: CASGSTGLGNTEAFF; CDR3 DNA: TGTGCCAGCGGCTCGACAGGGTTGGGGAACACTGAAGCTTTCTTT
D gene: NA; V gene: TRBV7-3; clone size: NA; J gene: TRBJ2-6; CDR3 protein: CASSLEGVALSGANVLTF; CDR3 DNA: TGTGCCAGCAGCTTAGAAGGGGTGGCGCTCTCTGGGGCCAACGTCCTGACTTTC
D gene: TRBD2; V gene: TRBV7-2; clone size: NA; J gene: TRBJ2-1; CDR3 protein: CASTPALAGYNEQFF; CDR3 DNA: TGTGCCAGCACCCCGGCGCTAGCGGGATACAATGAGCAGTTCTTC
D gene: TRBD1; V gene: TRBV7-2; clone size: few; J gene: TRBJ1-2; CDR3 protein: CASSLGAGTGFNYGYTF; CDR3 DNA: TGTGCCAGCAGCTTAGGGGCCGGGACAGGCTTTAACTATGGCTACACCTTC
D gene: NA; V gene: TRBV28; clone size: NA; J gene: TRBJ2-3; CDR3 protein: CASSTGQIPDTQYF; CDR3 DNA: TGTGCCAGCAGTACCGGACAGATCCCAGATACGCAGTATTTT
D gene: TRBD1; V gene: TRBV2; clone size: NA; J gene: TRBJ1-3; CDR3 protein: CASGDRASGNTIYF; CDR3 DNA: TGTGCCAGCGGGGACAGGGCCTCTGGAAACACCATATATTTT
D gene: TRBD1; V gene: TRBV15; clone size: NA; J gene: TRBJ2-7; CDR3 protein: CATSSRGQGIHEQYF; CDR3 DNA: TGTGCCACCAGCAGCAGGGGACAGGGGATACACGAGCAGTACTTC
D gene: NA; V gene: TRBV25-1; clone size: once; J gene: TRBJ1-2; CDR3 protein: CASSEYGGGGGNYGYTF; CDR3 DNA: TGTGCCAGCAGTGAATATGGGGGGGGCGGGGGCAACTATGGCTACACCTTC